Listed here are 7 T cell receptor beta chains from one sample, sequenced in a study of preoperative IRX-2 immunotherapy in early breast cancer. Treatment given: preoperative locoregional IRX-2 cytokine immunotherapy. Libraries were prepared by immunoSEQ multiplex PCR; TCRdb keeps only in-frame clonotypes and omits some of them. The sample lists around 62,000 clones; roughly 94% were seen once. This specimen was collected from a patient treated with IRX-2 immunotherapy. The receptor set was obtained from a human donor with breast cancer.

The J gene is TRBJ2-1, the V gene TRBV7-2; tentatively, D is TRBD1 (6 bases). From germline, CDR1 is SGHTA and CDR2 FQGNSA. This CDR3 has 16 residues. The ends were cut back, 5 bases at V and 10 bases at J, with 24 bases in the middle. DNA for the CDR3: TGTGCCAGCAGCATGTACAGGGCTCAAGGAAGAAAAGAGCAGTTCTTC. Residues: CASSMYRAQGRKEQFF.

The genes are TRBV7-3 and TRBJ2-5; D not resolved. This CDR3 comprises 15 residues. Looked up from germline, CDR1 is SGHTA and CDR2 is FQGTGA. The V end was cut by 2 bases, the J end by 5 bases, with 15 bases between. CDR3 sequence reads: CASSLSRSRRETQYF. The CDR3 coding sequence is TGTGCCAGCAGCTTATCCCGATCGAGGCGGGAGACCCAGTACTTC.

In nucleotides, the CDR3 is TGTGCCAGCAGCGTAGTACAGGGGGCCGGGGAGCTGTTTTTT. Translating gives CASSVVQGAGELFF. This chain joins TRBV9 and TRBJ2-2, with 8 bases aligning to TRBD1. The ends lost 0 bases at V and 6 bases at J; junction bases unmatched: 1. The CDR3 length is 14 residues. The V gene's germline CDR1 is SGDLS and CDR2 YYNGEE.

As DNA, the CDR3 is TGTGCCAGCAGCTTCCTCGGGGGCTACGAGCAGTACTTC. Its translation: CASSFLGGYEQYF. The chain recombines TRBV7-9 with TRBJ2-7; weak D call: TRBD2 (6 bases). Trimming removed 3 bases at V and 3 bases at J, with 9 bases between. The CDR3 consists of 13 residues. Germline lookup yields CDR1 SEHNR and CDR2 FQNEAQ (reference sequence).

This clone showed up just once. The rearrangement uses TRBV6-6 and TRBJ2-7; 9 bases align to TRBD1. Germline V gene sequence: CDR1 MNHNY, CDR2 SVGAGI (reference sequence). V dropped 6 bases and J dropped 4; count of bases not matched to a gene: 10. The CDR3 sequence is 15 residues long. This chain's CDR3 is CASRQAGQGHYEQYF. DNA of the CDR3: TGTGCCAGCAGGCAAGCGGGACAGGGACATTACGAGCAGTACTTC.

The V gene is TRBV9, the J gene TRBJ1-2, with a possible D match to TRBD1 (6 bases). Deletions cut 3 bases from V and 8 bases from J, with 14 bases between. The CDR3 has 13 residues. Per the germline V gene, CDR1 is SGDLS and CDR2 is YYNGEE. This CDR3 is CASSADRSGGYTF. CDR3 coding DNA: TGTGCCAGCAGCGCCGACAGGTCGGGCGGCTACACCTTC.

The rearrangement joins TRBV7-3 to TRBJ2-7; TRBD1 matches 9 bases. After removal of 5 bases from V and 0 bases from J, the junction contained 5 bases not matched to a gene. The CDR3 sequence is 15 residues long. Looked up from germline, CDR1 is SGHTA and CDR2 is FQGTGA. The CDR3: CASSRTGGSSYEQYF. Written as DNA, the CDR3 is TGTGCCAGCAGCAGAACAGGGGGCAGCTCCTACGAGCAGTACTTC. The full variable domain, in which reference TRBV7-3 and TRBJ2-7 provide the parts outside the CDR3, is GAGVSQTPSNKVTEKGKYVELRCDPISGHTALYWYRQSLGQGPEFLIYFQGTGAADDSGLPNDRFFAVRPEGSVSTLKIQRTERGDSAVYLCASSRTGGSSYEQYFGPGTRLTVT.